These 5 T cell receptor beta chains share one sample of origin, sequenced in a study of cytotoxic CD8 clonotypes in ibrutinib-treated CLL. The data were produced by immunoSEQ multiplex PCR, yet TCRdb's version contains in-frame clones alone and is incomplete. In the table there are about 140,000 clones, 80% of which are singletons. Here the sequenced sample was PBMCs, taken after 36 months of ibrutinib treatment. The receptors stem from a human donor with chronic lymphocytic leukemia.

The gene calls are TRBV4-1 and TRBJ2-4, with D uncertain. CDR3 length: 16 amino acids. The V and J ends lost 0 bases and 0 bases respectively, with 9 bases between them. Per the germline V gene, CDR1 is MGHRA and CDR2 is YSYEKL. Written as DNA, the CDR3 is TGCGCCAGCAGCCAAGATGGGTACCTAGCCAAAAACATTCAGTACTTC. Translated: CASSQDGYLAKNIQYF.

To note about this clone: Lacking the conserved final phenylalanine or tryptophan, this CDR3 likely reflects a read error. The genes are TRBV4-2 and TRBJ2-7, with 7 bases identical to TRBD2. Germline lookup yields CDR1 LGHNA and CDR2 YNFKEQ. The CDR3 is made up of 15 amino acids. V was pared by 0 bases and J by 4 bases, with 6 bases of the junction left unmatched. CDR3 DNA: TGTGCCAGCAGCCAAGATTGGCGGGAGTCATACGAGCAGTACCTC. It specifies CASSQDWRESYEQYL.

The chain recombines TRBV7-9 with TRBJ2-7; TRBD1 might be the D (6 bases). This CDR3 region has 14 residues. Germline V gene sequence: CDR1 SEHNR, CDR2 FQNEAQ (reference sequence). Trimming took 6 bases from V and 4 from J, leaving 16 bases between them. CDR3 region: CASSLQGTGYEQYF. CDR3 sequence (DNA): TGTGCCAGCAGTTTACAGGGAACGGGTTACGAGCAGTACTTC.

V is TRBV10-2 and J is TRBJ1-5, with D perhaps matching TRBD1 (6 bases). Germline CDR1 reads WSHSY; CDR2 reads SAAADI. With 4 bases removed from V and 1 base from J, the gap between germline ends came to 8 bases. The length of the CDR3 is 14 residues. The CDR3 DNA follows: TGCGCCAGCAGTGTCAGGGGAAGCAATCAGCCCCAGCATTTT. This sequence encodes CASSVRGSNQPQHF.

This chain joins TRBV15 and TRBJ1-6; TRBD1 might be the D (6 bases). The CDR3 covers 16 residues. V lost 0 bases, J lost 7 bases, and 13 bases lay in between. CDR1 is LNHNV, CDR2 YYDKDF, per germline (reference sequence). The CDR3 region is CATSRDLGAGNSPLHF. The CDR3 coding sequence is TGTGCCACCAGCAGAGATTTGGGGGCGGGGAATTCACCCCTCCACTTT.